Listed here are 16 T cell receptor beta chains from one sample, sequenced in a study of vaccination and CD4 T cells after COVID-19. Sequence data for DNA of cultured CD4+ T cells were generated by the Oncomine TCR Beta short-read assay. TCRdb passed the PCR reads through MiXCR, listing each CDR3 protein once. The sample holds approximately 16,000 distinct CDR3 sequences, about 53% seen once. The antigens these receptors bind are not known. Indicated treatment: approximately 10-day PBMC culture with coronavirus spike peptide pools or control peptides (ViraFEST assay). Sequences were derived from CD4+ T cells from blood, cultured in vitro, sampled before SARS-CoV-2 vaccination. Receptors originate from a human donor who had recovered from COVID-19.

The J gene is TRBJ1-6, the V gene TRBV20-1; 8 bases match TRBD1. The junction had 6 bases not matched to a gene; V was cut back by 3 bases and J by 8 bases. Germline assignment: CDR1 DFQATT and CDR2 SNEGSKA (reference sequence). This CDR3 has 14 amino acids. CDR3 amino acids: CSARAGGEDSPLHF. DNA of the CDR3: TGCAGTGCTAGGGCAGGGGGCGAGGATTCACCCCTCCACTTT.

The chain employs TRBV11-2 and TRBJ2-2; D may be TRBD1 (6 bases). Trimming took off 1 base at V and 6 bases at J, with 15 bases between the two ends. Germline loops: CDR1 SGHAT, CDR2 FQNNGV. The CDR3 covers 16 residues. CDR3 amino acids: CASSLGPDRLPGELFF. The CDR3 nucleotides read TGTGCCAGCAGCTTAGGCCCGGACAGACTTCCCGGGGAGCTGTTTTTT.

This clonotype was found a few times. The chain combines TRBV20-1 with TRBJ1-2, with 8 bases identical to TRBD1. V shed 6 bases and J 0 bases; nucleotides not matched to a gene: 9. This CDR3 contains 15 residues. From germline, CDR1 is DFQATT and CDR2 SNEGSKA (reference sequence). The CDR3 region is CSAAGTGAPNYGYTF. The CDR3 DNA sequence: TGCAGTGCCGCCGGGACAGGAGCACCTAACTATGGCTACACCTTC.

The sample holds one count of this clonotype. The rearrangement links TRBV20-1 to TRBJ2-1; TRBD2 aligns across 8 bases. V was pared by 3 bases and J by 0 bases, with 28 bases of the junction left unmatched. Germline V gene lookup returns CDR1 DFQATT and CDR2 SNEGSKA (reference sequence). This CDR3 is 23 amino acids long. The CDR3 bases are TGCAGTGCTAGGTTAGGGAGGGGATGGGGACCGCGACTAGCGACGAGCTCCTACAATGAGCAGTTCTTC. Translating it yields CSARLGRGWGPRLATSSYNEQFF.

This chain joins TRBV7-6 and TRBJ1-1; D is perhaps TRBD1 (6 bases). The germline gives CDR1 SGHVS, CDR2 FNYEAQ. This CDR3 has 16 residues. Trimming shortened V by 2 bases and J by 1 base, and 14 bases separated the two germline ends. Written as DNA, the CDR3 is TGTGCCAGCAGCTTAACCGGACAGCCCCCGAACACTGAAGCTTTCTTT. This gives the protein CASSLTGQPPNTEAFF.

J is TRBJ2-3 and V is TRBV20-1; no firm D call. Trimming cost V 6 bases and J 1 base, with 14 bases left between them. The CDR3 loop spans 14 amino acids. Germline V CDR1 and CDR2: DFQATT, SNEGSKA (reference sequence). This chain's CDR3 is CSAPLPGRTDTQYF. CDR3 DNA: TGCAGTGCCCCTCTCCCGGGCCGCACAGATACGCAGTATTTT.

This chain connects TRBV14 to TRBJ2-7; D unresolved. Trimming took off 0 bases at V and 6 bases at J, with 9 bases between the two ends. In germline, CDR1 is SGHDN, CDR2 FVKESK. The CDR3 contains 13 residues. The CDR3 bases are TGTGCCAGCAGCCAAGATCTACAGTCCGAGCAGTACTTC. Protein: CASSQDLQSEQYF.

The V and J genes are TRBV29-1 and TRBJ2-7; 10 bases agree with TRBD2. This CDR3 contains 15 residues. The germline gives CDR1 SQVTM, CDR2 ANQGSEA. V was clipped by 1 base and J by 1 base; unmatched bases: 4. The CDR3 coding sequence is TGCAGCGTTGAAGGGACTAGCGGCAGGTCCTACGAGCAGTACTTC. Its translation is CSVEGTSGRSYEQYF.

Only a few counts were recorded for this clonotype. This sequence joins TRBV6-2 or TRBV6-3 and TRBJ1-1, with no clear D. V lost 4 bases and J lost 0, with 3 bases in between. Germline values: CDR1 MNHEY, CDR2 SVGEGT. There are 12 residues in the CDR3. DNA of the CDR3: TGTGCCAGCAGTTGGGTGAACACTGAAGCTTTCTTT. As protein: CASSWVNTEAFF.

The rearrangement uses TRBV7-9 and TRBJ2-7, with 10 bases fitting TRBD2. V was clipped by 5 bases and J by 5 bases; unmatched bases: 21. Looked up from germline, CDR1 is SEHNR and CDR2 is FQNEAQ (reference sequence). The CDR3 totals 19 residues. In DNA form, the CDR3 reads TGTGCCAGCAGCCCCCGGGGGGAGCGGGAGGGCCGGCAAGTGGACGAGCAGTACTTC. It translates to CASSPRGEREGRQVDEQYF.

The rearrangement joins TRBV2 to TRBJ2-2; 8 bases map to TRBD2. Germline V lookup: CDR1 SNHLY, CDR2 FYNNEI. This CDR3 is built from 14 residues. V trimming: 8 bases; J trimming: 2 bases; junction bases outside the gene matches: 4. CDR3 region: CASRLASNTGELFF. The CDR3 DNA reads as TGTGCCAGCCGACTAGCGAGTAACACCGGGGAGCTGTTTTTT. Together with reference TRBV2 and TRBJ2-2, the CDR3 gives the full variable domain: EPEVTQTPSHQVTQMGQEVILRCVPISNHLYFYWYRQILGQKVEFLVSFYNNEISEKSEIFDDQFSVERPDGSNFTLKIRSTKLEDSAMYFCASRLASNTGELFFGEGSRLTVL.

The chain joins TRBV7-6 to TRBJ1-1; possibly TRBD1 for D (5 bases). Trimming took off 1 base at V and 8 bases at J, with 11 bases between the two ends. The length of the CDR3 is 13 residues. The germline V gene has CDR1 SGHVS and CDR2 FNYEAQ. CDR3 bases: TGTGCCAGCAGCTTAGGAGGGGCCGCCGAAGCTTTCTTT. Translation: CASSLGGAAEAFF.

This clonotype was picked up a small number of times. This chain joins TRBV24-1 and TRBJ2-3; 9 nucleotides agree with TRBD2. The V and J ends lost 5 bases and 1 base, in that order; junction bases with no gene match: 15. The CDR3 is 19 amino acids. Germline V gives CDR1 KGHDR, CDR2 SFDVKD. The CDR3 spells CATSAPGTSGLSGTDTQYF. The CDR3 DNA reads TGTGCCACCAGTGCACCTGGAACTAGCGGGTTGTCGGGCACAGATACGCAGTATTTT.

CDR3 sequence (DNA): TGCAGTGCTGATGAGCGGGATGCCACGGCGGATACGCAGTATTTT. Residues: CSADERDATADTQYF. V is TRBV20-1 and J is TRBJ2-3; 7 bases map to TRBD2. Germline CDR1 is DFQATT and CDR2 is SNEGSKA (reference sequence). Unmatched junction bases numbered 14, after V lost 5 bases and J lost 6 bases. The CDR3 consists of 15 residues.

The chain employs TRBV6-1 and TRBJ1-5, with unresolved D. Germline values: CDR1 MNHNS, CDR2 SASEGT. This CDR3 region has 16 residues. The V and J ends lost 11 bases and 1 base respectively, with 21 bases between them. In DNA, the CDR3 is TGTGCCTCCCAAGACATTCGAAAAGGGAGCAATCAGCCCCAGCATTTT. Amino acids: CASQDIRKGSNQPQHF.

The V call is TRBV10-3, the J call TRBJ1-1; D might be TRBD1 (6 bases). This CDR3 has 13 residues. CDR1 and CDR2 (germline): ENHRY, SYGVKD. V lost 4 bases to trimming and J lost 7 bases, with 13 bases between them. CDR3 nucleotides: TGTGCCATCAGTGGGGGGCCGGATGGTGAAGCTTTCTTT. Its translation: CAISGGPDGEAFF.